This entry features one T cell receptor (beta chain) sequence. Antigen specificity is unknown. The data are from a study of vaccination and CD4 T cells after COVID-19. Whole-study context: Post-COVID samples were collected a median 101 days following diagnosis, spanning 35 to 161.

Treatment reported: approximately 9-day PBMC culture with coronavirus spike peptide pools or control peptides (ViraFEST assay). Oncomine TCR Beta short-read sequencing was applied to DNA from cultured CD4+ T cells. TCRdb reanalysed the PCR reads using MiXCR and keeps one entry per CDR3 protein. The table includes 16,000 or so distinct CDR3 sequences, roughly half detected once. Findings and limits, study-wide: Spike mono-reactivity was evident in 304 of the 307 vaccine-specific clones derived from convalescent patients.

The V gene's germline CDR1 is DFQATT and CDR2 SNEGSKA (reference sequence). V lost 0 bases, J lost 1 base, and 6 bases stayed unmatched. This CDR3 is 16 amino acids long. This chain links TRBV20-1 with TRBJ2-1, with 7 bases lining up with TRBD2. Specimen: CD4+ T cells from blood, cultured in vitro, collected before SARS-CoV-2 vaccination. The receptor was isolated from a human donor who had recovered from COVID-19. DNA for the CDR3: TGCAGTGCTAGAGATCGGACGGGGGGTTCCTACAATGAGCAGTTCTTC. As protein: CSARDRTGGSYNEQFF.